The rows below give T cell receptor beta chains drawn from one sample of a study of cytomegalovirus exposure and HLA in healthy donors. Produced via immunoSEQ multiplex PCR; TCRdb's table is partial and in-frame only. There are around 71,000 clones in the sample; about 94% occur only once, and about 1.5% lies in the top ten. Sequenced material: PBMCs. The receptors here all came from a man between 18 and 29 years old in good health and CMV-seropositive. CDR3s include the opening cysteine and the closing phenylalanine or tryptophan. D genes are given only for firm matches. Some rows mark clone size as missing; the rest say once, few, many or name a class of expanded clone.

TRBD2,TRBV28,TRBJ2-7,NA,CASSRLFGREAREQYF,TGTGCCAGCAGTCGTCTCTTTGGGAGGGAGGCTCGCGAGCAGTACTTC
NA,TRBV18,TRBJ2-7,NA,CASSPAGVGDEQYF,TGTGCCAGCTCACCAGCAGGGGTCGGGGACGAGCAGTACTTC
TRBD2,TRBV9,TRBJ2-5,NA,CASSVKPRGGQETQYF,TGTGCCAGCAGCGTAAAACCTCGCGGGGGCCAAGAGACCCAGTACTTC
TRBD2,TRBV5-1,TRBJ2-3,NA,CASRTGLAGGFETDTQYF,TGCGCCAGCAGAACGGGACTAGCGGGGGGGTTCGAAACAGATACGCAGTATTTT
TRBD1,TRBV7-2,TRBJ1-3,NA,CASSLRQGGGNTIYF,TGTGCCAGCAGCTTAAGGCAGGGGGGCGGAAACACCATATATTTT
NA,TRBV2,TRBJ1-2,medium-sized,CASRQGNEKGYTF,TGTGCCAGCAGGCAGGGGAACGAAAAAGGCTACACCTTC
NA,TRBV29-1,TRBJ2-7,once,CSVEDSSQGEYEQYF,TGCAGCGTTGAAGATTCGTCACAGGGAGAGTACGAGCAGTACTTC
NA,TRBV29-1,TRBJ2-3,NA,CSVVRAGGTDTQYF,TGCAGCGTTGTCAGGGCAGGTGGCACAGATACGCAGTATTTT
NA,TRBV11-2,TRBJ1-1,NA,CASSSLRDSGGTEAFF,TGTGCCAGCAGCTCTCTACGGGACTCCGGGGGCACTGAAGCTTTCTTT
TRBD1,TRBV7-9,TRBJ2-3,NA,CASSSGTGADTQYF,TGTGCCAGCAGCTCCGGGACAGGGGCAGATACGCAGTATTTT
NA,TRBV7-9,TRBJ2-4,NA,CASSSQGGVAKNIQYF,TGTGCCAGCAGCAGCCAGGGCGGAGTAGCCAAAAACATTCAGTACTTC
TRBD2,TRBV5-1,TRBJ2-1,NA,CASSESGTSGAEQFF,TGCGCCAGCAGCGAGAGCGGGACTAGCGGGGCTGAGCAGTTCTTC
NA,TRBV18,TRBJ2-2,once,CASSPAGGQVTGELFF,TGTGCCAGCTCACCCGCTGGCGGGCAGGTCACCGGGGAGCTGTTTTTT
NA,TRBV10-1,TRBJ2-2,NA,CASSEFRQNTGELFF,TGCGCCAGCAGTGAGTTCCGACAGAACACCGGGGAGCTGTTTTTT
TRBD1,TRBV6-6,TRBJ2-7,NA,CASSSSRDRVGNEQYF,TGTGCCAGCAGTTCTAGCCGGGACAGGGTAGGCAACGAGCAGTACTTC
NA,TRBV5-3,TRBJ2-7,NA,CATAGSRVVSYEQYF,TGTGCCACCGCGGGGTCTAGGGTTGTATCCTACGAGCAGTACTTC
NA,TRBV7-2,TRBJ2-1,NA,CASSMLLVNEQFF,TGTGCCAGCAGCATGCTACTAGTTAATGAGCAGTTCTTC
TRBD2,TRBV30,TRBJ2-7,NA,CASGGPYEQYF,TGTGCCTCGGGGGGGCCTTACGAGCAGTACTTC
TRBD2,TRBV5-6,TRBJ2-7,NA,CASSLGGGTSYEQYF,TGTGCCAGCAGCTTGGGCGGGGGGACCTCCTACGAGCAGTACTTC
NA,TRBV28,TRBJ2-2,once,CASSSARGIVVAGELFF,TGTGCCAGCAGTTCGGCAAGGGGTATTGTCGTGGCCGGGGAGCTGTTTTTT
TRBD1,TRBV18,TRBJ1-1,NA,CASSRGQGASWVTEAFF,TGTGCCAGCTCACGAGGACAGGGGGCGTCATGGGTCACTGAAGCTTTCTTT
TRBD1,TRBV7-3,TRBJ2-1,once,CASSTGAYNEQFF,TGTGCCAGCTCTACAGGGGCCTACAATGAGCAGTTCTTC
NA,TRBV4-2,TRBJ2-3,few,CASSQESADTQYF,TGTGCCAGCAGCCAAGAGTCGGCAGATACGCAGTATTTT
NA,TRBV6-1,TRBJ2-6,NA,CASSDRGPGANVLTF,TGTGCCAGCAGTGACAGGGGCCCTGGGGCCAACGTCCTGACTTTC
TRBD1,TRBV10-2,TRBJ2-5,NA,CASTRQGGSQETQYF,TGCGCCAGCACCCGACAGGGGGGTTCCCAAGAGACCCAGTACTTC
TRBD1,TRBV27,TRBJ1-2,once,CASSSIPQGAAVDGYTF,TGTGCCAGCAGTAGCATCCCACAGGGGGCGGCGGTGGATGGCTACACCTTC
TRBD2,TRBV4-1,TRBJ2-5,NA,CASSKLAGPPKETQYF,TGCGCCAGCAGCAAACTAGCGGGGCCCCCAAAGGAGACCCAGTACTTC
TRBD2,TRBV4-1,TRBJ2-5,NA,CASSPREREIKETQYF,TGCGCCAGCAGCCCCCGTGAGCGGGAGATTAAGGAGACCCAGTACTTC
NA,TRBV4-1,TRBJ1-2,NA,CASSQDPGTGDGYTF,TGCGCCAGCAGCCAAGATCCGGGCACAGGTGATGGCTACACCTTC
NA,TRBV7-3,TRBJ2-3,NA,CASSLTSRTDTQYF,TGTGCCAGCAGCTTAACGTCTAGAACAGATACGCAGTATTTT
TRBD1,TRBV4-1,TRBJ2-7,NA,CASSQQPAGTGFYEQYF,TGCGCCAGCAGCCAACAGCCGGCCGGGACAGGATTCTACGAGCAGTACTTC
NA,TRBV7-6,TRBJ2-3,NA,CASSYGGFSTDTQYF,TGTGCCAGCAGCTATGGAGGTTTTAGCACAGATACGCAGTATTTT
NA,TRBV6-1,TRBJ2-3,NA,CASSEVAASDTQYF,TGTGCCAGCAGTGAAGTAGCAGCGTCTGATACGCAGTATTTT
NA,TRBV7-7,TRBJ2-7,NA,CASSLSELSGEQYF,TGTGCTAGCAGCTTATCAGAGTTATCGGGCGAGCAGTACTTC
NA,TRBV28,TRBJ2-1,NA,CATDGGSSYNEQFF,TGTGCCACGGACGGTGGGAGCTCCTACAATGAGCAGTTCTTC
NA,TRBV23-1,TRBJ1-1,NA,CASSQSEPF,TGCGCCAGCAGTCAATCGGAGCCCTTT
NA,TRBV9,TRBJ1-2,NA,CASSVSGGYGYTF,TGTGCCAGCAGCGTGTCAGGAGGCTATGGCTACACCTTC
NA,TRBV21-1,TRBJ1-1,NA,CASSLKSDRPKEAFF,TGTGCCAGCAGCCTTAAGTCTGACAGGCCGAAGGAAGCTTTCTTT
NA,TRBV5-1,TRBJ1-3,NA,CASSYSVPDNGNTIYF,TGCGCCAGCAGCTATTCGGTCCCCGACAATGGAAACACCATATATTTT
NA,TRBV11-1,TRBJ2-6,NA,CASSLQGGANVLTF,TGTGCCAGCAGCCTCCAGGGGGGGGCCAACGTCCTGACTTTC
TRBD2,TRBV18,TRBJ2-1,NA,CASSPRRLAGVDEQFF,TGTGCCAGCTCACCCAGAAGACTAGCGGGAGTCGATGAGCAGTTCTTC
NA,TRBV19,TRBJ2-1,once,CASSIRGLDEQFF,TGTGCCAGTAGTATCCGCGGGTTAGATGAGCAGTTCTTC
NA,TRBV5-1,TRBJ2-5,once,CASSSGGQLETQYF,TGCGCCAGCAGCTCCGGAGGGCAGTTGGAGACCCAGTACTTC
NA,TRBV10-2,TRBJ1-3,NA,CASRRQAGNTIYF,TGCGCCAGCAGGAGACAGGCTGGAAACACCATATATTTT
NA,TRBV18,TRBJ1-1,NA,CASAGQSNTEAFF,TGTGCCAGCGCAGGACAGTCGAACACTGAAGCTTTCTTT
NA,TRBV28,TRBJ1-1,NA,CASSLYGTEAFF,TGTGCCAGCAGTTTATACGGGACTGAAGCTTTCTTT
NA,TRBV30,TRBJ2-7,NA,CAWSVTGTYEQYF,TGTGCCTGGAGTGTTACAGGGACCTACGAGCAGTACTTC
NA,TRBV7-8,TRBJ2-7,NA,CTSSLASDEQYF,TGTACCAGCAGCTTAGCGTCAGACGAGCAGTACTTC
NA,TRBV27,TRBJ2-5,NA,CASSSVAPVIQETQYF,TGTGCCAGCAGCAGCGTGGCCCCCGTTATCCAAGAGACCCAGTACTTC
TRBD1,TRBV7-2,TRBJ2-1,NA,CASSLDRFSYNEQFF,TGTGCCAGCAGCCTGGACAGGTTCTCCTACAATGAGCAGTTCTTC
NA,TRBV7-8,TRBJ2-1,NA,CASSLRREYNEQFF,TGTGCCAGCAGCTTACGACGGGAGTACAATGAGCAGTTCTTC
NA,TRBV7-9,TRBJ2-3,NA,CASSPGTDTQYF,TGTGCCAGCAGCCCGGGCACAGATACGCAGTATTTT
TRBD1,TRBV10-3,TRBJ2-4,NA,CAISTGDIAKNIQYF,TGTGCCATCAGCACAGGGGACATAGCCAAAAACATTCAGTACTTC
TRBD1,TRBV7-9,TRBJ2-7,once,CAKVTGTGALVDLYEQYF,TGTGCCAAGGTAACCGGGACAGGGGCCCTCGTGGACCTTTACGAGCAGTACTTC
TRBD2,TRBV9,TRBJ2-5,once,CASSPLLAGDQETQYF,TGTGCCAGCAGCCCCCTTCTAGCGGGGGACCAAGAGACCCAGTACTTC
TRBD1,TRBV6-5,TRBJ1-2,NA,CASSSATGGYYGYTF,TGTGCCAGCAGTTCTGCGACAGGGGGGTACTATGGCTACACCTTC
NA,TRBV28,TRBJ2-2,NA,CASSGPPTGELFF,TGTGCCAGCAGTGGGCCTCCCACCGGGGAGCTGTTTTTT
NA,TRBV30,TRBJ2-5,NA,CAWSPQWDSLYF,TGTGCCTGGAGCCCACAGTGGGACTCCCTGTACTTC